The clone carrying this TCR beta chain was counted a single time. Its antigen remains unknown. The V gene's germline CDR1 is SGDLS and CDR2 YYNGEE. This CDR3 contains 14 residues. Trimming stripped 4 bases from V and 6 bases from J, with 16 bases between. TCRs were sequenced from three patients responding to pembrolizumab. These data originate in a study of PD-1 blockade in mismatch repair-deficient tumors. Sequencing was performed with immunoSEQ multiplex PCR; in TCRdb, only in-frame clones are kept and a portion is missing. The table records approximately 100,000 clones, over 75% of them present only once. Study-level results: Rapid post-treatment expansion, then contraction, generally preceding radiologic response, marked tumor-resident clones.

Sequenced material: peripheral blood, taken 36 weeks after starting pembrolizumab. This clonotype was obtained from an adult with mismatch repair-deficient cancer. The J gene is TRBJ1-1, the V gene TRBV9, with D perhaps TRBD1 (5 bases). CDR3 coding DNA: TGTGCCAGCAGCTCCAGTCAGGGTGGCGCTGAAGCTTTCTTT. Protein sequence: CASSSSQGGAEAFF. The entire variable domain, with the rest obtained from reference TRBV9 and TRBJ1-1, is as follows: DSGVTQTPKHLITATGQRVTLRCSPRSGDLSVYWYQQSLDQGLQFLIQYYNGEERAKGNILERFSAQQFPDLHSELNLSSLELGDSALYFCASSSSQGGAEAFFGQGTRLTVV.